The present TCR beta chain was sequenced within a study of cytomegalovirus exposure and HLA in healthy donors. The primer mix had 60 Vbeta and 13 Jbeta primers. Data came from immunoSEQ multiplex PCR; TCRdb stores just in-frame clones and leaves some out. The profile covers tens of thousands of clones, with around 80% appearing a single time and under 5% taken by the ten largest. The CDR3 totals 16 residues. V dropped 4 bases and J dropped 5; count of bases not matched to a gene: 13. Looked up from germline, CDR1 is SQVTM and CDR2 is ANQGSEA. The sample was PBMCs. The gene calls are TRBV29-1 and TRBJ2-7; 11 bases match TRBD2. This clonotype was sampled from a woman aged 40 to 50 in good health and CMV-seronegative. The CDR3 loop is CSVVFLAGGGDHEQYF. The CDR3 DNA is TGCAGCGTTGTATTCCTAGCGGGAGGCGGCGACCACGAGCAGTACTTC.